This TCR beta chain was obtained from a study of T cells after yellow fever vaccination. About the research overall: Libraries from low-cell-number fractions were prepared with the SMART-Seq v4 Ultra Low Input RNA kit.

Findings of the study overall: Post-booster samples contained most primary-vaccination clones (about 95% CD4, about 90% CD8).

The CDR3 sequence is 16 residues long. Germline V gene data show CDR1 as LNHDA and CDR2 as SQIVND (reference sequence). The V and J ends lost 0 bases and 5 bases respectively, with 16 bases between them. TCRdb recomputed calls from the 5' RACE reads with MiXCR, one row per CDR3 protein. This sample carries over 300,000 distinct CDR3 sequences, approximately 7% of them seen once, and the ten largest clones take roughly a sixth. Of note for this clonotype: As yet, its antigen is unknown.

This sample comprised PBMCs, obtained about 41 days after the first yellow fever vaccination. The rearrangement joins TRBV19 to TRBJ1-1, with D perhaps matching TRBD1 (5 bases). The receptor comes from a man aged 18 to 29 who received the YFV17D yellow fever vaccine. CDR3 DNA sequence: TGTGCCAGTAGTATAGATAACGGGGCCCTACGGACTGAAGCTTTCTTT. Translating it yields CASSIDNGALRTEAFF.